This T cell receptor (beta chain) was captured in a study of shared clonotypes between healthy human individuals. The study, taken as a whole, reports: Estimated richness was generally greater in naive than memory subsets.

Every immunoSEQ plate was one replicate of a subset's evenly spread DNA. Sorted subsets were amplified in replicate PCRs using about 210 ng DNA, around 30,000 T cell genomes. In the original analysis: Filtering differed because ImmunoSEQ produced junction-only sequences that carried no quality scores. The repertoire was sequenced with immunoSEQ multiplex PCR; TCRdb's copy has only in-frame clones and lacks some. V, J and clone size reflect that table, while D and trimming were determined from the DNA. The sample includes about 2.4 million clones, 93% of them seen just once. A remark on this clone: Its target is unknown.

The germline gives CDR1 SGHDT, CDR2 YYEEEE. The CDR3 runs to 14 residues. Between the trimmed V and J ends, which lost 4 bases and 1 base, there was a span of 9 bases. This clonotype was obtained from a man in his late teens or twenties in good health. Some clones in this sample may be carry-over from other donors' samples. Material for sequencing was naive CD4+ T cells from PBMCs. The subset denotes: CD45RA+ positively selected. V is TRBV5-6 and J is TRBJ1-3; D is ambiguous. CDR3 sequence reads: CASSTQTSGNTIYF. CDR3 sequence (DNA): TGTGCCAGCAGCACTCAAACTTCTGGAAACACCATATATTTT.